The rows below give T cell receptor beta chains drawn from one sample of a study of cytomegalovirus exposure and HLA in healthy donors. Libraries were prepared by immunoSEQ multiplex PCR; TCRdb keeps only in-frame clonotypes and omits some of them. The sample contains under 85,000 clones, about 80% of which appear only once. The sequencing sample was made of PBMCs. Every receptor here comes from a man aged 18-30 years in good health and CMV-seronegative. Both conserved end residues are part of each CDR3. D genes are given only for firm matches. Rows give clone size only sometimes, using once, few, many, or a class for an expanded clone.

CDR3 protein: CASSPALRDRESPLHF
CDR3 DNA: TGTGCCAGCTCACCAGCGCTCCGGGACAGGGAATCACCCCTCCACTTT
clone size: NA
D gene: TRBD1
V gene: TRBV18
J gene: TRBJ1-6

CDR3 protein: CASSLQPGQAGSPLHF
CDR3 DNA: TGTGCCAGTAGTCTCCAACCGGGACAGGCGGGGTCACCCCTCCACTTT
clone size: NA
D gene: TRBD1
V gene: TRBV19
J gene: TRBJ1-6

CDR3 protein: CASSDLAGGQPQHF
CDR3 DNA: TGTGCCAGCAGTGATTTAGCAGGGGGTCAGCCCCAGCATTTT
clone size: NA
D gene: TRBD1
V gene: TRBV6-1
J gene: TRBJ1-5

CDR3 protein: CASSLPLGLAQEQFF
CDR3 DNA: TGTGCCAGCAGTCTACCCTTGGGACTAGCCCAGGAGCAGTTCTTC
clone size: NA
D gene: TRBD2
V gene: TRBV6-1
J gene: TRBJ2-1

CDR3 protein: CASRGGQPQHF
CDR3 DNA: TGTGCCAGCAGGGGAGGTCAGCCCCAGCATTTT
clone size: NA
D gene: NA
V gene: TRBV28
J gene: TRBJ1-5

CDR3 protein: CASSLIGTGSRTDTQYF
CDR3 DNA: TGTGCCAGCAGTTTAATTGGGACAGGGAGTAGGACAGATACGCAGTATTTT
clone size: once
D gene: TRBD1
V gene: TRBV27
J gene: TRBJ2-3

CDR3 protein: CASSVRLQGGNEQFF
CDR3 DNA: TGTGCCAGCAGTGTCCGGTTACAGGGAGGGAATGAGCAGTTCTTC
clone size: NA
D gene: NA
V gene: TRBV6-1
J gene: TRBJ2-1

CDR3 protein: CASSQTSSRQETQYF
CDR3 DNA: TGTGCCAGCAGCCAAACCAGTAGCCGACAGGAGACCCAGTACTTC
clone size: few
D gene: NA
V gene: TRBV14
J gene: TRBJ2-5

CDR3 protein: CASSPGQGNTEAFF
CDR3 DNA: TGCGCCAGCAGCCCCGGACAGGGGAACACTGAAGCTTTCTTT
clone size: NA
D gene: TRBD1
V gene: TRBV5-1
J gene: TRBJ1-1

CDR3 protein: CASSAPSGGPQETQYF
CDR3 DNA: TGTGCCAGCAGTGCCCCTAGCGGGGGGCCCCAAGAGACCCAGTACTTC
clone size: NA
D gene: TRBD2
V gene: TRBV28
J gene: TRBJ2-5

CDR3 protein: CASRHRGRNEKLFF
CDR3 DNA: TGTGCCAGCAGACACAGGGGACGTAATGAAAAACTGTTTTTT
clone size: NA
D gene: TRBD1
V gene: TRBV6-6
J gene: TRBJ1-4

CDR3 protein: CAISELSGTASLSGANVLTF
CDR3 DNA: TGTGCCATCAGTGAGTTATCCGGGACAGCCAGCCTCTCTGGGGCCAACGTCCTGACTTTC
clone size: NA
D gene: TRBD1
V gene: TRBV10-3
J gene: TRBJ2-6

CDR3 protein: CASSSKEGSREKLFF
CDR3 DNA: TGTGCCAGCAGCTCAAAGGAGGGAAGTAGGGAAAAACTGTTTTTT
clone size: NA
D gene: NA
V gene: TRBV7-9
J gene: TRBJ1-4

CDR3 protein: CASSLGGQGAHYTF
CDR3 DNA: TGTGCCAGCAGTTTAGGGGGACAGGGAGCGCACTACACCTTC
clone size: once
D gene: TRBD1
V gene: TRBV28
J gene: TRBJ1-2

CDR3 protein: CAISDGGADTQYF
CDR3 DNA: TGTGCCATCAGTGATGGGGGGGCAGATACGCAGTATTTT
clone size: NA
D gene: TRBD2
V gene: TRBV10-3
J gene: TRBJ2-3

CDR3 protein: CASSEQGRDSPLHF
CDR3 DNA: TGTGCCAGCAGTGAACAGGGGAGGGATTCACCCCTCCACTTT
clone size: NA
D gene: NA
V gene: TRBV2
J gene: TRBJ1-6

CDR3 protein: CASSVQSYYEQYF
CDR3 DNA: TGTGCCAGCAGTGTCCAGTCTTACTACGAGCAGTACTTC
clone size: NA
D gene: NA
V gene: TRBV2
J gene: TRBJ2-7

CDR3 protein: CASSLGGRFDKNIQYF
CDR3 DNA: TGTGCCAGCAGCTTAGGGGGCAGGTTTGACAAAAACATTCAGTACTTC
clone size: NA
D gene: NA
V gene: TRBV13
J gene: TRBJ2-4

CDR3 protein: CASSPREGRGYQETQYF
CDR3 DNA: TGTGCCAGCAGCCCCCGGGAGGGAAGGGGGTACCAAGAGACCCAGTACTTC
clone size: NA
D gene: TRBD2
V gene: TRBV11-2
J gene: TRBJ2-5

CDR3 protein: CASRGQGPAYEQYF
CDR3 DNA: TGTGCCAGCAGGGGACAGGGGCCTGCCTACGAGCAGTACTTC
clone size: NA
D gene: TRBD1
V gene: TRBV28
J gene: TRBJ2-7

CDR3 protein: CASSLPDRPNTEAFF
CDR3 DNA: TGTGCCAGCAGCTTGCCGGACAGGCCGAACACTGAAGCTTTCTTT
clone size: NA
D gene: TRBD1
V gene: TRBV7-9
J gene: TRBJ1-1

CDR3 protein: CASSERPGGGGWNEQFF
CDR3 DNA: TGCGCCAGCAGTGAGAGGCCTGGAGGGGGCGGTTGGAATGAGCAGTTCTTC
clone size: NA
D gene: NA
V gene: TRBV10-1
J gene: TRBJ2-1

CDR3 protein: CASSLTGSLLTQHF
CDR3 DNA: TGTGCCAGCAGTTTAACAGGGTCTCTTTTGACCCAGCATTTT
clone size: NA
D gene: NA
V gene: TRBV28
J gene: TRBJ1-5

CDR3 protein: CASSVGTGTGQPQHF
CDR3 DNA: TGTGCCAGCAGCGTGGGGACAGGGACAGGTCAGCCCCAGCATTTT
clone size: NA
D gene: TRBD1
V gene: TRBV11-2
J gene: TRBJ1-5

CDR3 protein: CASRQTGGNGYTF
CDR3 DNA: TGCGCCAGCAGGCAGACAGGGGGTAATGGCTACACCTTC
clone size: NA
D gene: TRBD1
V gene: TRBV5-1
J gene: TRBJ1-2

CDR3 protein: CASSSNRDRTSYEQYF
CDR3 DNA: TGTGCCAGCAGCTCGAACCGGGACAGGACCTCCTACGAGCAGTACTTC
clone size: few
D gene: TRBD1
V gene: TRBV11-2
J gene: TRBJ2-7

CDR3 protein: CASTPGSGNYGYTF
CDR3 DNA: TGCGCCAGTACTCCAGGTAGCGGGAACTATGGCTACACCTTC
clone size: NA
D gene: NA
V gene: TRBV10-1
J gene: TRBJ1-2

CDR3 protein: CASSLVPRNTEAFF
CDR3 DNA: TGTGCCAGCAGCTTGGTCCCCAGGAACACTGAAGCTTTCTTT
clone size: once
D gene: NA
V gene: TRBV11-2
J gene: TRBJ1-1

CDR3 protein: CASSPSGQFYGYTF
CDR3 DNA: TGTGCCAGCAGTCCCTCCGGACAGTTTTATGGCTACACCTTC
clone size: NA
D gene: NA
V gene: TRBV28
J gene: TRBJ1-2

CDR3 protein: CASITRRNQPQHF
CDR3 DNA: TGCGCCAGCATTACGCGGCGCAATCAGCCCCAGCATTTT
clone size: NA
D gene: NA
V gene: TRBV23-1
J gene: TRBJ1-5

CDR3 protein: CASSEGPAGVNSPLHF
CDR3 DNA: TGCGCCAGCAGCGAAGGCCCGGCGGGTGTGAATTCACCCCTCCACTTT
clone size: few
D gene: NA
V gene: TRBV5-1
J gene: TRBJ1-6

CDR3 protein: CASSLDGQGNQPQHF
CDR3 DNA: TGTGCCAGCAGCTTAGACGGACAGGGAAATCAGCCCCAGCATTTT
clone size: NA
D gene: TRBD1
V gene: TRBV7-9
J gene: TRBJ1-5

CDR3 protein: CASSFSGTYSTDTQYF
CDR3 DNA: TGCGCCAGCAGTTTTTCAGGGACTTATAGCACAGATACGCAGTATTTT
clone size: NA
D gene: NA
V gene: TRBV10-2
J gene: TRBJ2-3

CDR3 protein: CASSQGRNGYGYTF
CDR3 DNA: TGTGCCAGCAGCCAGGGCAGGAACGGCTATGGCTACACCTTC
clone size: NA
D gene: NA
V gene: TRBV5-6
J gene: TRBJ1-2

CDR3 protein: CAWSVLGAQPQHF
CDR3 DNA: TGTGCCTGGAGTGTACTGGGGGCCCAGCCCCAGCATTTT
clone size: few
D gene: NA
V gene: TRBV30
J gene: TRBJ1-5

CDR3 protein: CASSLDRNTLNTEAFF
CDR3 DNA: TGTGCCAGCAGCTTGGACAGGAATACTCTGAACACTGAAGCTTTCTTT
clone size: NA
D gene: NA
V gene: TRBV5-6
J gene: TRBJ1-1

CDR3 protein: CASSLSRRDIWAQETQYF
CDR3 DNA: TGTGCCAGCAGTTTATCGCGCAGGGACATATGGGCTCAAGAGACCCAGTACTTC
clone size: NA
D gene: NA
V gene: TRBV28
J gene: TRBJ2-5

CDR3 protein: CASSLGGTGIYGYTF
CDR3 DNA: TGCGCCAGCAGCTTGGGTGGGACAGGGATCTATGGCTACACCTTC
clone size: few
D gene: TRBD1
V gene: TRBV5-1
J gene: TRBJ1-2

CDR3 protein: CSVERGQVNTEAFF
CDR3 DNA: TGCAGCGTTGAAAGGGGCCAGGTGAACACTGAAGCTTTCTTT
clone size: NA
D gene: NA
V gene: TRBV29-1
J gene: TRBJ1-1

CDR3 protein: CASSLEGRGNIQYF
CDR3 DNA: TGTGCCAGCAGTTTAGAGGGTCGGGGAAACATTCAGTACTTC
clone size: NA
D gene: NA
V gene: TRBV28
J gene: TRBJ2-4

CDR3 protein: CASSEFQNTEAFF
CDR3 DNA: TGTGCCAGCAGTGAATTTCAGAACACTGAAGCTTTCTTT
clone size: few
D gene: NA
V gene: TRBV6-1
J gene: TRBJ1-1

CDR3 protein: CASKGGRLDEQFF
CDR3 DNA: TGTGCCAGCAAAGGGGGCCGTCTCGATGAGCAGTTCTTC
clone size: NA
D gene: TRBD1
V gene: TRBV6-6
J gene: TRBJ2-1

CDR3 protein: CASSPSGGRRDSPLHF
CDR3 DNA: TGTGCCAGCAGCCCTTCAGGGGGGCGAAGGGATTCACCCCTCCACTTT
clone size: NA
D gene: TRBD1
V gene: TRBV7-9
J gene: TRBJ1-6

CDR3 protein: CASRGQTTGELFF
CDR3 DNA: TGTGCCAGCAGAGGACAGACCACCGGGGAGCTGTTTTTT
clone size: NA
D gene: NA
V gene: TRBV9
J gene: TRBJ2-2

CDR3 protein: CASSLRGGARDTQYF
CDR3 DNA: TGTGCCAGCAGTTTGCGCGGGGGGGCCCGGGATACGCAGTATTTT
clone size: NA
D gene: TRBD2
V gene: TRBV28
J gene: TRBJ2-3

CDR3 protein: CASRRGLAGVNEQFF
CDR3 DNA: TGTGCCAGCAGGCGAGGACTAGCGGGAGTCAATGAGCAGTTCTTC
clone size: NA
D gene: TRBD2
V gene: TRBV6-5
J gene: TRBJ2-1